These 18 T cell receptor beta chains came from one sample sequenced in a study of T cell responses to AZD1222 COVID-19 vaccine. Sequenced by immunoSEQ multiplex PCR; TCRdb stores in-frame clones only, minus some. The sample lists 90,000 to 120,000 clones, about 85% occurring once. This sample comprised peripheral blood, obtained 28 days after the second AZD1222 dose. The source is an adult who received the AZD1222 COVID-19 vaccine.

The chain couples TRBV6-5 to TRBJ2-2; tentative D call: TRBD2 (6 bases). Trimming took off 5 bases at V and 8 bases at J, with 18 bases between the two ends. CDR3 size: 15 residues. In germline, CDR1 is MNHEY, CDR2 SVGAGI. This CDR3 reads CASSPSGGFGGELFF. In DNA form, the CDR3 reads TGTGCCAGCAGTCCCTCTGGGGGGTTTGGAGGGGAGCTGTTTTTT.

The V call is TRBV19, the J call TRBJ2-7, with D possibly matching TRBD2 (6 bases). CDR1 LNHDA and CDR2 SQIVND come from the germline V gene (reference sequence). The CDR3 runs to 15 residues. V shed 5 bases and J shed 5 bases, with 19 bases lying between them. CDR3 sequence: CASSPRGRMDDEQYF. Written as DNA, the CDR3 is TGTGCCAGTAGTCCTCGTGGGAGGATGGACGACGAGCAGTACTTC.

The chain combines TRBV6-5 with TRBJ1-1; TRBD1 aligns across 9 bases. After removal of 5 bases from V and 5 bases from J, the junction contained 6 bases not matched to a gene. Germline loops: CDR1 MNHEY, CDR2 SVGAGI. CDR3 length equals 14 residues. The CDR3 DNA follows: TGTGCCAGCAGTACACAGGGGGCGAAAACTGAAGCTTTCTTT. It encodes CASSTQGAKTEAFF.

In this sample, this clone turned up a few times. This chain joins TRBV7-9 and TRBJ1-2; D is possibly TRBD1 (5 bases). Looked up from germline, CDR1 is SEHNR and CDR2 is FQNEAQ (reference sequence). Trimming removed 5 bases at V and 2 bases at J, with 15 bases between. The CDR3 covers 15 residues. The CDR3 loop is CASSHAGGSNYGYTF. The CDR3 region has the DNA TGTGCCAGCAGCCACGCCGGGGGATCGAACTATGGCTACACCTTC.

This chain's CDR3 is CASSELGGNTIYF. CDR3 nucleotide sequence: TGTGCCAGCAGTGAACTGGGTGGAAACACCATATATTTT. This chain uses TRBV27 with TRBJ1-3; D remains unclear. V was pared by 5 bases and J by 3 bases, with 8 bases between. Germline-derived CDR1 and CDR2 are MNHEY and SMNVEV (reference sequence). The CDR3 contains 13 residues.

This clone was observed a few times. This rearrangement joins TRBV7-2 to TRBJ2-6, with D tentatively TRBD2 (5 bases). Trimming cost V 2 bases and J 0 bases, with 14 bases left between them. CDR1 and CDR2 (germline): SGHTA, FQGNSA. The CDR3 has 18 amino acids. CDR3 in amino acids: CASSLRETRSSGANVLTF. CDR3 sequence (DNA): TGTGCCAGCAGCTTAAGGGAGACAAGGAGCTCTGGGGCCAACGTCCTGACTTTC.

This chain joins TRBV15 and TRBJ2-7; 9 positions match TRBD1. J gave up 1 base and V 0 bases, and 1 base lay outside the gene matches. Per germline, CDR1 LNHNV and CDR2 YYDKDF (reference sequence). The CDR3 runs to 15 residues. CDR3 DNA: TGTGCCACCAGCAGAGAGGGGACAGGGTCCTACGAGCAGTACTTC. Its translation: CATSREGTGSYEQYF.

The CDR3 spells CASSQGTSGGNEQFF. Written as DNA, the CDR3 is TGTGCCAGCAGCCAAGGGACTAGCGGGGGGAATGAGCAGTTCTTC. The chain carries TRBV7-6 and TRBJ2-1, with 15 bases fitting TRBD2. Trimming removed 5 bases from V and 7 bases from J; junction bases left unmatched: 3. This CDR3 has 15 residues. Per the germline V gene, CDR1 is SGHVS and CDR2 is FNYEAQ.

The chain combines TRBV7-8 with TRBJ1-5; perhaps TRBD1 as D (5 bases). Germline assignment: CDR1 SGHVS and CDR2 FQNEAQ. V was shortened by 1 base and J by 4 bases, with 23 bases between the two germline ends. This CDR3 has 19 residues. For the CDR3, the DNA is TGTGCCAGCAGCTTAGGATTCCCAGGGCGTCCCGGGGAGAATCAGCCCCAGCATTTT. Residues: CASSLGFPGRPGENQPQHF. The variable domain in full, completed from reference TRBV7-8 and TRBJ1-5, reads GAGVSQSPRYKVAKRGQDVALRCDPISGHVSLFWYQQALGQGPEFLTYFQNEAQLDKSGLPSDRFFAERPEGSVSTLKIQRTQQEDSAVYLCASSLGFPGRPGENQPQHFGDGTRLSIL.

The rearrangement links TRBV9 to TRBJ1-3; no clear D. Germline CDR1 is SGDLS and CDR2 is YYNGEE. The germline V and J ends were trimmed by 0 bases and 0 bases, with 10 bases remaining between them. The CDR3 covers 16 residues. The CDR3 coding sequence is TGTGCCAGCAGCGTAGAGTCTCCATCCTCTGGAAACACCATATATTTT. Protein sequence: CASSVESPSSGNTIYF.

Only a few counts were recorded for this clone. This chain joins TRBV19 and TRBJ2-4; unclear D gene. The CDR3 contains 16 residues. Germline V lookup: CDR1 LNHDA, CDR2 SQIVND (reference sequence). Trimming shortened V by 2 bases and J by 0 bases, and 11 bases separated the two germline ends. CDR3 sequence reads: CASSIRQHLAKNIQYF. The CDR3 DNA reads TGTGCCAGTAGTATAAGGCAGCACCTAGCCAAAAACATTCAGTACTTC.

The chain is built from TRBV30 and TRBJ1-6; a possible D gene is TRBD1 (5 bases). This CDR3 contains 13 residues. Germline V gives CDR1 GTSNPN, CDR2 SVGIG (reference sequence). Trimming cost V 4 bases and J 6 bases, with 10 bases left between them. This CDR3 reads CAWNRQINSPLHF. CDR3 in DNA: TGTGCCTGGAATCGACAGATTAATTCACCCCTCCACTTT.

The V call is TRBV5-5, the J call TRBJ2-7, with 9 bases that match TRBD1. This CDR3 has 16 residues. J was trimmed by 0 bases and V by 3 bases; bases with no gene match: 7. Germline CDR1 is SGHKS and CDR2 is YYEKEE (reference sequence). This CDR3 is CASSWLGQGSSYEQYF. The CDR3 DNA reads TGTGCCAGCAGCTGGTTGGGACAGGGAAGCTCCTACGAGCAGTACTTC.

V gene TRBV30 combines with J gene TRBJ2-7; no reliable D call. Germline CDR1 reads GTSNPN; CDR2 reads SVGIG (reference sequence). This CDR3 region has 11 residues. The V and J ends lost 5 bases and 6 bases respectively, with 11 bases between them. CDR3 loop: CAWVTSGEQYF. DNA for the CDR3: TGTGCCTGGGTGACCTCGGGCGAGCAGTACTTC.

This rearrangement joins TRBV19 to TRBJ2-1; D is undetermined. CDR3 length: 14 residues. CDR1 and CDR2 from the germline V gene are LNHDA and SQIVND (reference sequence). Trimming took off 7 bases at V and 3 bases at J, with 13 bases between the two ends. As DNA, the CDR3 is TGTGCCAGTAAAGCAGACCAGAGCTACAATGAGCAGTTCTTC. Translated, it gives CASKADQSYNEQFF.

This chain uses TRBV3-1 (or the pseudogene TRBV3-2) with TRBJ1-1, with a possible D match to TRBD1 (5 bases). The germline gives CDR1 LGHDT, CDR2 YNNKEL (reference sequence). This CDR3 contains 13 residues. Trimming took 1 base from V and 6 from J, leaving 9 bases between them. CDR3 sequence: CASSQAVTAEAFF. For the CDR3, the DNA is TGTGCCAGCAGCCAAGCAGTGACAGCTGAAGCTTTCTTT.

The chain combines TRBV12-3 or TRBV12-4 with TRBJ2-7; the D is unclear. The CDR3 contains 12 residues. V was pared by 1 base and J by 3 bases, with 4 bases between. Written as DNA, the CDR3 is TGTGCCAGCAGTTTAGACAGCTACGAGCAGTACTTC. Translation: CASSLDSYEQYF.

The J gene is TRBJ1-3, the V gene TRBV2; the D gene is possibly TRBD1 (6 bases). This CDR3 region has 15 residues. CDR1 is SNHLY and CDR2 is FYNNEI in the germline V gene. V lost 6 bases and J lost 2, with 14 bases in between. The CDR3 reads CASSKQGPTGNTIYF. CDR3 sequence (DNA): TGTGCCAGCAGCAAACAGGGCCCGACTGGAAACACCATATATTTT.